This T cell receptor beta chain was sequenced for a study of cytomegalovirus exposure and HLA in healthy donors. Study at large: Previous work identified 95 million to 140 million unique TCR beta sequences from about 179 million T cells.

This PCR relied on a set of 60 Vbeta primers and 13 Jbeta primers. Profiled with immunoSEQ multiplex PCR; TCRdb holds only in-frame clones, not every one. The table lists 150,000 to 200,000 clones, roughly 73% of them singletons. The germline V gene encodes CDR1 SNHLY and CDR2 FYNNEI. This CDR3 is built from 12 residues. With 6 bases removed from V and 7 bases from J, the gap between germline ends came to 9 bases. For this clone: As yet, its antigen is unknown.

Study-wide results and limits: The productive fraction for most TCR beta V segments was about 87% or about 30% in an earlier analysis.

Material: PBMCs. The rearrangement links TRBV2 to TRBJ1-4; D gene uncertain. The clonotype comes from a woman in her 30s in good health and CMV-seronegative. The CDR3 DNA reads as TGTGCCAGCAGCCCCTCCGGTGAAAAACTGTTTTTT. As protein: CASSPSGEKLFF. The variable domain in full, completed from reference TRBV2 and TRBJ1-4, reads EPEVTQTPSHQVTQMGQEVILRCVPISNHLYFYWYRQILGQKVEFLVSFYNNEISEKSEIFDDQFSVERPDGSNFTLKIRSTKLEDSAMYFCASSPSGEKLFFGSGTQLSVL.